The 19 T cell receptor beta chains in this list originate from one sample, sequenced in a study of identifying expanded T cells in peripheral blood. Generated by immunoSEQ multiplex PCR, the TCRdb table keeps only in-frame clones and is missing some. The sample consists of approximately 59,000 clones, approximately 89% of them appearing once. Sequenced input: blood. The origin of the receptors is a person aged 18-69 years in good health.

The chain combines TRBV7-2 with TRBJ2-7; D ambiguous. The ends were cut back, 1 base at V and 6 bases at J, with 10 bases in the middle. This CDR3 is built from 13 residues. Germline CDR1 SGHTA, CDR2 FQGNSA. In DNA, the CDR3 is TGTGCCAGCAGCTTAGACCCGAAGGGCGAGCAGTACTTC. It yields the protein CASSLDPKGEQYF.

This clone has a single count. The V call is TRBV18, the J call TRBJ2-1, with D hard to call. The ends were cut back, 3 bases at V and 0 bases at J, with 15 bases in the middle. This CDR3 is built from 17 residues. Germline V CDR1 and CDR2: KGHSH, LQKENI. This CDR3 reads CASSPRASYGSYNEQFF. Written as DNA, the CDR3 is TGTGCCAGCTCACCTAGGGCAAGCTATGGCTCCTACAATGAGCAGTTCTTC.

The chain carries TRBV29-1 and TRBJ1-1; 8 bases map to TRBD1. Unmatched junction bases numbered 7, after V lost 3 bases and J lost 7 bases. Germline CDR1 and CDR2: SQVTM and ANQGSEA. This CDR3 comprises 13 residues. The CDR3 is CSVDSSGGLEAFF. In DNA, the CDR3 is TGCAGCGTTGATAGTTCAGGGGGCCTTGAAGCTTTCTTT.

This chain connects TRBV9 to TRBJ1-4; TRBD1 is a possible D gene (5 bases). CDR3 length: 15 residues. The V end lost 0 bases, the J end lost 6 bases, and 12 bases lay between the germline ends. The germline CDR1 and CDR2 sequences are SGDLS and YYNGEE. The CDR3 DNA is TGTGCCAGCAGCGTAGGACGGGGGGATGATGAAAAACTGTTTTTT. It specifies CASSVGRGDDEKLFF.

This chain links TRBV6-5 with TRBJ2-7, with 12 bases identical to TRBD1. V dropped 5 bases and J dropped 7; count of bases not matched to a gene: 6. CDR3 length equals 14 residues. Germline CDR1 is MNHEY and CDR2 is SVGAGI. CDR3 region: CASSQGTGGREQYF. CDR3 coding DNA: TGTGCCAGCAGTCAGGGGACAGGGGGCCGGGAGCAGTACTTC.

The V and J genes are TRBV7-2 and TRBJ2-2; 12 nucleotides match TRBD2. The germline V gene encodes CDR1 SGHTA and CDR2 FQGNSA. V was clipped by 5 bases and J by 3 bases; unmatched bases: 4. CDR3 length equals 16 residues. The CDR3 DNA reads TGTGCCAGCAGCAAAAGGACTAGCGGGGACACCGGGGAGCTGTTTTTT. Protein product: CASSKRTSGDTGELFF.

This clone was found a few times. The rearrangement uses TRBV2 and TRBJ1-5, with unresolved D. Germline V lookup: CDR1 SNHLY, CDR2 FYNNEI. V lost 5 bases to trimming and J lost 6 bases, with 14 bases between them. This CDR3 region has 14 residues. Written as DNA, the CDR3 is TGTGCCAGCAGTTTCTACTTACATAGTCAGCCCCAGCATTTT. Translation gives CASSFYLHSQPQHF.

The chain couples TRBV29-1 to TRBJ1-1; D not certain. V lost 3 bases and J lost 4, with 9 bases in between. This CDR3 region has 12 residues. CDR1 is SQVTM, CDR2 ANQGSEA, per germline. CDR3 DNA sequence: TGCAGCGTTGATTTTATAGGCACTGAAGCTTTCTTT. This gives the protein CSVDFIGTEAFF.

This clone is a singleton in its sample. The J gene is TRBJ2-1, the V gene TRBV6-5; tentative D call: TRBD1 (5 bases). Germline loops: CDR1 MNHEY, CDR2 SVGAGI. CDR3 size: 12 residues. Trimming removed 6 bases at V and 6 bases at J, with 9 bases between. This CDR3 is CASRGVVNEQFF. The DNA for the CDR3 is TGTGCCAGCAGAGGGGTCGTCAATGAGCAGTTCTTC.

The CDR3 DNA follows: TGCGCCAGCAGCCAGTCGGGGGGCTCTAGCACAGATACGCAGTATTTT. Its protein product is CASSQSGGSSTDTQYF. This chain connects TRBV4-3 to TRBJ2-3; a weak D match, TRBD2 (7 bases). The CDR3 spans 16 residues. The V gene lost 3 bases and the J gene lost 0 bases, with 13 bases spanning the gap. The germline V gene encodes CDR1 LGHNA and CDR2 YSLEER.

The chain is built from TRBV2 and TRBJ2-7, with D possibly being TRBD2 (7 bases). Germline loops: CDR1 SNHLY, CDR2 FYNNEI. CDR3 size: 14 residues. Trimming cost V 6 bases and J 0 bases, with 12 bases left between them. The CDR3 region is CASRQGGGSYEQYF. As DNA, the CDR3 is TGTGCCAGCAGACAGGGAGGGGGCTCCTACGAGCAGTACTTC.

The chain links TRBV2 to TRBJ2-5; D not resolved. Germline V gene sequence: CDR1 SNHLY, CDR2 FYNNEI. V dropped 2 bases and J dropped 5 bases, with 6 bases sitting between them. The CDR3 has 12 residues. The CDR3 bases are TGTGCCAGCAGTGAATTCGACGAGACCCAGTACTTC. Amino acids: CASSEFDETQYF.

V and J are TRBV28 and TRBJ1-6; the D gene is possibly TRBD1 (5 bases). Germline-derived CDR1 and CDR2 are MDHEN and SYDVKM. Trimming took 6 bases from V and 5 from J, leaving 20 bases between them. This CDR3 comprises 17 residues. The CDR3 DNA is TGTGCCAGCAGCACAAAAGGGGCAGGTGAGAATAATTCACCCCTCCACTTT. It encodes CASSTKGAGENNSPLHF.

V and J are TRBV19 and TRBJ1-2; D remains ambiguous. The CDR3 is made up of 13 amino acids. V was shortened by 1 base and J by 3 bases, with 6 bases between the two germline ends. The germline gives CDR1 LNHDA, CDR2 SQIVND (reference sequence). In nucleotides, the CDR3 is TGTGCCAGTAGTATAGCTCCGGACTATGGCTACACCTTC. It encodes CASSIAPDYGYTF.

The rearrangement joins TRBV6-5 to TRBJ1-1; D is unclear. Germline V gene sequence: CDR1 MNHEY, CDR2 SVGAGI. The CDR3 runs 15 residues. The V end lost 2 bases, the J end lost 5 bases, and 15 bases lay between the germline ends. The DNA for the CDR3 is TGTGCCAGCAGTTACACGATGGCCATGGGGACTGAAGCTTTCTTT. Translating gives CASSYTMAMGTEAFF.

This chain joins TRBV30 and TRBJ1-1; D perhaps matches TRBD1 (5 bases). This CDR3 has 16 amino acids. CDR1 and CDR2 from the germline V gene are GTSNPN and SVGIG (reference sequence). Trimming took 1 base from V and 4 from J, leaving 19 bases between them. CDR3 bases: TGTGCCTGGAGTGAAGGCAGGTCCCACGGGGGCACTGAAGCTTTCTTT. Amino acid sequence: CAWSEGRSHGGTEAFF.

CDR3 residues: CASSRLIAKNIQYF. The CDR3 DNA reads TGTGCCAGTAGCCGGCTAATAGCCAAAAACATTCAGTACTTC. V usage is TRBV19 and J usage is TRBJ2-4; D is undetermined. V lost 6 bases and J 0 bases, leaving 9 bases between the germline ends. This CDR3 contains 14 residues. CDR1 is LNHDA, CDR2 SQIVND, per germline (reference sequence).

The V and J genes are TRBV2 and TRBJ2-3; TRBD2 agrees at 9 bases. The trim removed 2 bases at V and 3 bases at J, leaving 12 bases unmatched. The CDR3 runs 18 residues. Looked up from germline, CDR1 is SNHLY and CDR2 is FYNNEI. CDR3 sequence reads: CASSEKVGGRAWTDTQYF. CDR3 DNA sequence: TGTGCCAGCAGTGAAAAGGTGGGCGGGAGGGCCTGGACAGATACGCAGTATTTT.

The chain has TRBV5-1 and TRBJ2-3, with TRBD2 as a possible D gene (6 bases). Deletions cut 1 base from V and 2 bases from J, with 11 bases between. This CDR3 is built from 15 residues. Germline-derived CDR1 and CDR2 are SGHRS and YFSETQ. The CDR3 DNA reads TGCGCCAGCAGCTTGCGGGGGTTTAACACAGATACGCAGTATTTT. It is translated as CASSLRGFNTDTQYF.